A selection of T cell receptor beta chains follows, all from one sample in a study of PD-1 blockade in classical Hodgkin lymphoma. Method: immunoSEQ multiplex PCR; TCRdb's copy keeps in-frame clones and lacks some. The sample lists around 7,100 clones; more than 60% were seen once. This material consisted of peripheral blood mononuclear cells (PBMCs), taken at baseline. Every receptor here comes from a human donor with classical Hodgkin lymphoma. Each CDR3 is given with its conserved first and last residue.

v_call,j_call,cdr3_aa
TRBV28,TRBJ1-2,CASSFMGTGGHYGYTF
TRBV30,TRBJ1-2,CAWSSLGGRGPHRRNGYTF
TRBV2,TRBJ2-4,CASRGLAGGVGAKNIQYF
TRBV5-5,TRBJ2-7,CASSFLSRLTRYEQYF
TRBV19,TRBJ2-5,CASSLSKGQSFRGETQYF
TRBV9,TRBJ1-5,CASSATGSNQPQHF
TRBV9,TRBJ1-2,CASSVVPLNYGYTF
TRBV7-9,TRBJ1-1,CASSLTGREAFF
TRBV2,TRBJ2-5,CASSETGQGFSETQYF
TRBV10-1,TRBJ2-2,CASRGDRGPPGELFF
TRBV11-3,TRBJ2-7,CASSLDGRAGVDEQYF